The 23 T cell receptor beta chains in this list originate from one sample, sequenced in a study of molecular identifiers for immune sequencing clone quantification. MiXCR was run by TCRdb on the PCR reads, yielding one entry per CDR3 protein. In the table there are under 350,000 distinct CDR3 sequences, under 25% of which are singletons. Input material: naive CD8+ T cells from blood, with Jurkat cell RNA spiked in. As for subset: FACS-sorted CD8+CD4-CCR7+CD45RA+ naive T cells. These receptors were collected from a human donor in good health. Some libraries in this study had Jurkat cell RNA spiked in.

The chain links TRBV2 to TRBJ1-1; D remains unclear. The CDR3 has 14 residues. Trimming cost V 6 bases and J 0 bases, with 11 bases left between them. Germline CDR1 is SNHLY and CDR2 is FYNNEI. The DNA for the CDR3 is TGTGCCAGCAGGACCAATCAGATGAACACTGAAGCTTTCTTT. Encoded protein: CASRTNQMNTEAFF.

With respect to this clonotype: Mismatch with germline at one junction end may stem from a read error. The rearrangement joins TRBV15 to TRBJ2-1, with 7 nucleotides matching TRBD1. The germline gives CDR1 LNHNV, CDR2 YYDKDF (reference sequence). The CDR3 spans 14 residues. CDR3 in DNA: TGTGCCACCAATGCCCGGACAGGTACCAATGAGCAGCTCTTC. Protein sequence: CATNARTGTNEQLF.

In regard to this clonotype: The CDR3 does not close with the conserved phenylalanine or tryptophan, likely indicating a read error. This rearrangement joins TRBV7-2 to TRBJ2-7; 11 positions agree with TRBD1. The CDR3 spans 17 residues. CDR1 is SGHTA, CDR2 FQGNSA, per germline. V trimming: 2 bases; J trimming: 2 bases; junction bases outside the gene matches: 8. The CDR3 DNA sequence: TGTGCCAGCAGCTTATTTGGGACAGGGGGTTCCGCCTACGAGCAGTACTCC. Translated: CASSLFGTGGSAYEQYS.

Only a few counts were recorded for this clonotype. The CDR3 sequence: CASSQEGTTPGTDTQYF. DNA of the CDR3: TGCGCCAGCAGCCAAGAAGGGACCACCCCGGGCACAGATACGCAGTATTTT. The rearrangement joins TRBV4-1 to TRBJ2-3; D assignment may be TRBD1 or TRBD2 (5 bases each). Germline CDR1 MGHRA, CDR2 YSYEKL. V was pared by 0 bases and J by 1 base, with 14 bases between. The length of the CDR3 is 17 residues.

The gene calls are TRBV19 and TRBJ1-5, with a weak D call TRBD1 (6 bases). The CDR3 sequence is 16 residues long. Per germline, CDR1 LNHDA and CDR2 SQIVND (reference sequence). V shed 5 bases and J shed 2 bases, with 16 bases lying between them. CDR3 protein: CASSSNTGYGNQPQHF. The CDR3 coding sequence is TGTGCCAGTAGTTCAAATACAGGGTACGGCAATCAGCCCCAGCATTTT.

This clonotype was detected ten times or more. The CDR3 DNA sequence: TGTGCCAGCAGTTTATCCCTCCTCCAGTACTTC. This sequence encodes CASSLSLLQYF. This chain uses TRBV28 with TRBJ2-5; the D is unclear. Per the germline V gene, CDR1 is MDHEN and CDR2 is SYDVKM. CDR3 length equals 11 residues. Trimming removed 1 base from V and 10 bases from J, with 7 bases in between.

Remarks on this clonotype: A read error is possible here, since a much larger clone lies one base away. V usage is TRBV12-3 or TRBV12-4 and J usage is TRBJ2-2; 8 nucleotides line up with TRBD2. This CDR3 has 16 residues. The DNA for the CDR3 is TGTGCCAGCAAACCCGGGGGGGCTACGATCACCGGGGAGATGTTTTTT. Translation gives CASKPGGATITGEMFF.

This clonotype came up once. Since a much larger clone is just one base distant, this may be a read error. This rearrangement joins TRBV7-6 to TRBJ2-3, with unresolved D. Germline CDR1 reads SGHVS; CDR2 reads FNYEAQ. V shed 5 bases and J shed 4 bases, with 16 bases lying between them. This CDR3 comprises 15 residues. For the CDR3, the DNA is TGTGCCAGCAGCCGCGTACCTTCGGCTGCAGATACGCAGTATTTT. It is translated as CASSRVPSAADTQYF.

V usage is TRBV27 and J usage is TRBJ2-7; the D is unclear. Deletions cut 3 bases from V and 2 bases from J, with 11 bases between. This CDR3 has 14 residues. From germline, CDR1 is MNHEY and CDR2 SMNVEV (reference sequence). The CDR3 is CASSFSGPPYEQYF. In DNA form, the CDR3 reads TGTGCCAGCAGTTTCTCCGGGCCCCCCTACGAGCAGTACTTC.

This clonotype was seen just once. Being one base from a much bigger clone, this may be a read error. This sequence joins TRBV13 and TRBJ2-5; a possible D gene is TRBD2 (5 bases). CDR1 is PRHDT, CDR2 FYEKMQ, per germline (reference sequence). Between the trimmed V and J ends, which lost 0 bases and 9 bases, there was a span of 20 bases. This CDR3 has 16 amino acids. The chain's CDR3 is CASSLGPDWHKDSQYF. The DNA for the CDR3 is TGTGCCAGCAGCTTAGGCCCGGACTGGCACAAAGACTCCCAGTACTTC.

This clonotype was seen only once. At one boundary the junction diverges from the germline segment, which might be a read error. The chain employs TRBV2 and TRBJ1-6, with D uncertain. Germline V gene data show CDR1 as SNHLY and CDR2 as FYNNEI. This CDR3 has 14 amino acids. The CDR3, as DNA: TGCGCCAGCAGTGAAGTGGGGTATAATTCACCCCTCCACTTT. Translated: CASSEVGYNSPLHF. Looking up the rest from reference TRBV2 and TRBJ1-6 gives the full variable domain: EPEVTQTPSHQVTQMGQEVILRCVPISNHLYFYWYRQILGQKVEFLVSFYNNEISEKSEIFDDQFSVERPDGSNFTLKIRSTKLEDSAMYFCASSEVGYNSPLHFGNGTRLTVT.

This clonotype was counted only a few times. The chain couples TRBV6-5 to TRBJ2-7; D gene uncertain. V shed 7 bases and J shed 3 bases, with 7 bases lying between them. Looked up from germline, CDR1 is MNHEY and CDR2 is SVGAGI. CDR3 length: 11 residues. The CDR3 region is CASMSNYEQYF. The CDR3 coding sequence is TGTGCCAGCATGTCGAACTACGAGCAGTACTTC.

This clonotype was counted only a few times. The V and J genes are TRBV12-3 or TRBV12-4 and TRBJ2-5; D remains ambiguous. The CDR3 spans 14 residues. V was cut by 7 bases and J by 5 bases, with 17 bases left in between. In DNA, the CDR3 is TGTGCCAGCACCCAACTTAGCACATGGGAGACCCAGTACTTC. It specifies CASTQLSTWETQYF.

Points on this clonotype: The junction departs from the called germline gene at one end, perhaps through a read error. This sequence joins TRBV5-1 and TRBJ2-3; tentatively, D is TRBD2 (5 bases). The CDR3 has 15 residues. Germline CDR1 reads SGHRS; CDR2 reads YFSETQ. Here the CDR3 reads CASSLGGASTDTRYF. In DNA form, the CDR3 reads TGCGCCAGCAGCTTGGGAGGAGCTAGCACAGATACGCGGTATTTT.

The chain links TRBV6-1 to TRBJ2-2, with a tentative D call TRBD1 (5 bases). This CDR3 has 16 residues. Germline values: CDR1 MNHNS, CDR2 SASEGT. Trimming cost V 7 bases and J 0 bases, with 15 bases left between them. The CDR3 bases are TGTGCCAGCACCATATATAGGGGCCCGAACACCGGGGAGCTGTTTTTT. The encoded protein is CASTIYRGPNTGELFF.

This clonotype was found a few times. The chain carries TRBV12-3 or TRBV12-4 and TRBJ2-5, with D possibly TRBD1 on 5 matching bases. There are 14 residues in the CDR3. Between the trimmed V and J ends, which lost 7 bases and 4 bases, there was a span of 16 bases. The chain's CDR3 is CASTQHAGSETQYF. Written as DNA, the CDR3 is TGTGCCAGCACCCAACACGCAGGGTCAGAGACCCAGTACTTC.

CDR3 coding DNA: TGTGCCAGCAGCTTAACCCCCGGTTGGAGCAGCTCCTACGAGCAGTACTTC. This sequence encodes CASSLTPGWSSSYEQYF. The rearrangement joins TRBV11-2 to TRBJ2-7; D is uncertain. Germline CDR1 is SGHAT and CDR2 is FQNNGV. The length of the CDR3 is 17 residues. The V end was cut by 2 bases, the J end by 0 bases, with 17 bases between.

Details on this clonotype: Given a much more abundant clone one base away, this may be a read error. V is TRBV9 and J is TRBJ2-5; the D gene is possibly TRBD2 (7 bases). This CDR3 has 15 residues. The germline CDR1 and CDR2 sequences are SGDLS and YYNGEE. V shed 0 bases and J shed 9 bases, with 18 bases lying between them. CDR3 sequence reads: CASSVVAGAVEPQYF. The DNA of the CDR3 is TGTGCCAGCAGCGTAGTGGCGGGGGCCGTGGAGCCCCAGTACTTC. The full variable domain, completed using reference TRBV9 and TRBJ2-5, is DSGVTQTPKHLITATGQRVTLRCSPRSGDLSVYWYQQSLDQGLQFLIQYYNGEERAKGNILERFSAQQFPDLHSELNLSSLELGDSALYFCASSVVAGAVEPQYFGPGTRLLVL.

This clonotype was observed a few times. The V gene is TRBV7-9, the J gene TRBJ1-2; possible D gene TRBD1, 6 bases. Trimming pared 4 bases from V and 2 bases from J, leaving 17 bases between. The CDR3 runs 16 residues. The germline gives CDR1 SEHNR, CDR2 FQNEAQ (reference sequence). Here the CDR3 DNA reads TGTGCCAGCAGCTCAACCGCACAGGGCCCGAACTATGGCTACACCTTC. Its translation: CASSSTAQGPNYGYTF.

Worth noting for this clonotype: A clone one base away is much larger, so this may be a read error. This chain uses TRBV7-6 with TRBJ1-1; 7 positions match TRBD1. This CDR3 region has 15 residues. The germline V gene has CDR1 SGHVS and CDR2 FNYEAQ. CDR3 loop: CASSSRDRERTDAFF. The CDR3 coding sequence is TGTGCCAGCAGTTCTCGTGACAGGGAGAGGACTGATGCTTTCTTT.

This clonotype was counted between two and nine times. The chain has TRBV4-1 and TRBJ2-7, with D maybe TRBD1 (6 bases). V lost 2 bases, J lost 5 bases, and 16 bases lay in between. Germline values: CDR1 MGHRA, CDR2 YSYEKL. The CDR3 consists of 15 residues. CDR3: CASSQPNRVRDEQYF. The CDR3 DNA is TGCGCCAGCAGCCAACCAAACAGGGTTCGTGACGAGCAGTACTTC.

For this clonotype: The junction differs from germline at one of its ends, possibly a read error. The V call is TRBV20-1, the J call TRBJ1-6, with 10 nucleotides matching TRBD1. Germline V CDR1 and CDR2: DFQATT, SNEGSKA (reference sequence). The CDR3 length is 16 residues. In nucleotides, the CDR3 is TGCGGTGCTAGAGCTGGGACAGGGGTTGATAATTCACCCCTCCACTTT. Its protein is CGARAGTGVDNSPLHF.

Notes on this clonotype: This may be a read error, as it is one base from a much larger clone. The CDR3 DNA sequence: TGTGCCCGCAGTTCTCAGAGTAGCAATCAGCCCCAGCATTTT. It specifies CARSSQSSNQPQHF. V is TRBV6-2 or TRBV6-3 and J is TRBJ1-5; no clear D gene. The CDR3 is 14 residues long. Germline CDR1 and CDR2: MNHEY and SVGEGT.